This T cell receptor beta chain came from a study of CD8+CD57+ T cells in acquired aplastic anemia. After removal of 6 bases from V and 9 bases from J, the junction contained 9 bases not matched to a gene. Per the germline V gene, CDR1 is DFQATT and CDR2 is SNEGSKA (reference sequence). This CDR3 region has 12 residues. TCR beta VDJ combinations and CDR3 sequences were profiled from genomic DNA. TCRdb itself ran the reads through MiXCR, one entry per CDR3 protein. The sample contains 250,000 to 350,000 distinct CDR3 sequences, 45% to 65% of which appear only once. Individuals selected for sequencing had exhibited CD8+CD57+ cell expansion on flow cytometry.

The V gene is TRBV20-1, the J gene TRBJ2-5; 8 nucleotides agree with TRBD1. The source of this sequence is a human donor with aplastic anemia. The specimen was sorted CD4+, CD8+, or CD8+CD57+ T cells (not recorded which) from PBMCs. The CDR3 is CSAAGGADAQYF. CDR3 coding DNA: TGCAGTGCCGCAGGGGGCGCCGATGCCCAGTACTTC.